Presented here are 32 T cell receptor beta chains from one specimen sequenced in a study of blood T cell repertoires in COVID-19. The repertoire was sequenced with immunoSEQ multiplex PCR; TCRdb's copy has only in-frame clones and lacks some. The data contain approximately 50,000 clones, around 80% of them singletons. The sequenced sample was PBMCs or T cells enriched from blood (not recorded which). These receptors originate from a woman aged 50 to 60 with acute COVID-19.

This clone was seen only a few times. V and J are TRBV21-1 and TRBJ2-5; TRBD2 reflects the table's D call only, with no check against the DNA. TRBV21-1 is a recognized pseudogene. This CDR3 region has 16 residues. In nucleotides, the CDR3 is TGTGCCAGCAGCCTGACTGCCAGCGGGGGGGTTGAGACCCAGTACTTC. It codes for CASSLTASGGVETQYF.

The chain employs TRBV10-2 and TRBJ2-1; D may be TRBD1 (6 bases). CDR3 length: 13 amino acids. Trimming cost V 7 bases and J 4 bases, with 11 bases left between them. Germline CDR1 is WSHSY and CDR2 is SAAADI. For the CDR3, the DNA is TGCGCCAGCAACCCAAGGGGGTACAATGAGCAGTTCTTC. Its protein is CASNPRGYNEQFF.

The CDR3 sequence is CASSLTYTDTQYF. DNA for the CDR3: TGTGCCAGCAGCTTAACGTACACAGATACGCAGTATTTT. The J gene is TRBJ2-3, the V gene TRBV7-3; unclear D gene. The CDR3 loop spans 13 amino acids. V lost 0 bases to trimming and J lost 2 bases, with 3 bases between them. CDR1 and CDR2 from the germline V gene are SGHTA and FQGTGA.

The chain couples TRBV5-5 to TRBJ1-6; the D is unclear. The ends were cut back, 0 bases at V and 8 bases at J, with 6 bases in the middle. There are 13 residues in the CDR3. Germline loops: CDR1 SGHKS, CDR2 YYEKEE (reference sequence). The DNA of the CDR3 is TGTGCCAGCAGCTTGGGTGCAGATTCACCCCTCCACTTT. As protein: CASSLGADSPLHF.

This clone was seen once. The CDR3: CASNVRSTSTDTQYF. The CDR3 nucleotides are TGTGCCTCGAACGTTAGGAGTACTAGCACAGATACGCAGTATTTT. This chain connects TRBV30 to TRBJ2-3; D unresolved. Germline V gene lookup returns CDR1 GTSNPN and CDR2 SVGIG (reference sequence). The CDR3 is 15 residues long. V shed 7 bases and J shed 0 bases, with 17 bases lying between them.

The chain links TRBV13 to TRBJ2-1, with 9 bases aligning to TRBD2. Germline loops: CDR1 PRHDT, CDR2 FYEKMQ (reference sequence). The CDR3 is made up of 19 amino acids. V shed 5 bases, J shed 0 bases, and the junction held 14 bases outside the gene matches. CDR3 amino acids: CASSPLGSGGTLSYNEQFF. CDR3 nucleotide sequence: TGTGCCAGCAGCCCCCTAGGCAGCGGGGGGACCCTCTCCTACAATGAGCAGTTCTTC.

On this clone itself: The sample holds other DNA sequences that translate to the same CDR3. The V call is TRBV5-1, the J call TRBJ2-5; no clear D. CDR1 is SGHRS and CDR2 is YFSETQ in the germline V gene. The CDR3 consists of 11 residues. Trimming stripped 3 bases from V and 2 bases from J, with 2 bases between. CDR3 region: CASSSQETQYF. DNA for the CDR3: TGCGCCAGCAGCTCTCAAGAGACCCAGTACTTC.

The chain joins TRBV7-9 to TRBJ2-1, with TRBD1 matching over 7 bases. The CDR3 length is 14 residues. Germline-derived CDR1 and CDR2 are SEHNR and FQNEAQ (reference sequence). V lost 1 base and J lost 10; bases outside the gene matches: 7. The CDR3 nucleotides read TGTGCCAGCAGCTTAGGACAGGGCTCGAGGGAGCAGTTCTTC. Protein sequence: CASSLGQGSREQFF.

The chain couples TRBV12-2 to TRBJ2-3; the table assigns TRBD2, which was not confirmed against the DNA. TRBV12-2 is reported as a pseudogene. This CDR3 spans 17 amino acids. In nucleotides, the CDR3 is TGTGCAAGTCGCTCCCTGAGCGGGAGATATAGCACAGATACGCAGTATTTT. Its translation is CASRSLSGRYSTDTQYF.

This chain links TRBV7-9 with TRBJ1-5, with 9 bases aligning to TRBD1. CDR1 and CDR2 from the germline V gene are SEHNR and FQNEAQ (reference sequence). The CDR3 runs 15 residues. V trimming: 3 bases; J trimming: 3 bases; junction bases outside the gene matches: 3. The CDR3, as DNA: TGTGCCAGCAGCTTGACAGGGGGGAACAATCAGCCCCAGCATTTT. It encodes CASSLTGGNNQPQHF.

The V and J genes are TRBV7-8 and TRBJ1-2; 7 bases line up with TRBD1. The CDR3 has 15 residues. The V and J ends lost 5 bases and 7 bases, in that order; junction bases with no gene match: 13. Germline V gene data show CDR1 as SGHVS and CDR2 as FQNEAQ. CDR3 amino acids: CASSTHTDRAGGYTF. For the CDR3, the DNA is TGTGCCAGCAGCACCCATACCGACAGGGCAGGTGGCTACACCTTC.

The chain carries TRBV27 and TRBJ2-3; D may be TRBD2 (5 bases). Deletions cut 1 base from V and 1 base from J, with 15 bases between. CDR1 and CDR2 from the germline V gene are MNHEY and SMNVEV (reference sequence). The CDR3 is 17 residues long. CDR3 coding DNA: TGTGCCAGCAGTTTATACTCGGGGTATTATGGCACAGATACGCAGTATTTT. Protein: CASSLYSGYYGTDTQYF.

CDR3 amino acids: CASSQGQGLLTNEKLFF. For the CDR3, the DNA is TGTGCCAGCAGCCAAGGCCAGGGGCTCCTAACTAATGAAAAACTGTTTTTT. The V call is TRBV3-1 (or the pseudogene TRBV3-2), the J call TRBJ1-4; D possibly corresponds to TRBD1 (6 bases). The ends were cut back, 1 base at V and 1 base at J, with 13 bases in the middle. Per germline, CDR1 LGHDT and CDR2 YNNKEL (reference sequence). The CDR3 runs to 17 residues.

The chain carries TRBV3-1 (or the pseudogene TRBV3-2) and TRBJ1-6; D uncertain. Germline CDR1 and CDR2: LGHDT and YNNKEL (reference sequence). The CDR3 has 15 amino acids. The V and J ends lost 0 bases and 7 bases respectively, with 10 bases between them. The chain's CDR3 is CASSQEETRNSPLHF. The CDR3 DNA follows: TGTGCCAGCAGCCAAGAAGAGACAAGAAATTCACCCCTCCACTTT.

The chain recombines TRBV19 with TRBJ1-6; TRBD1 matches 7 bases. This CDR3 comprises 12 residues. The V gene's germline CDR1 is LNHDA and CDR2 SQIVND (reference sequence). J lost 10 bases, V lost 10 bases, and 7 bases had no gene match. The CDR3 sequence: CATRQGGSPLHF. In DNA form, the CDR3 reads TGTGCCACTCGACAGGGTGGCTCACCCCTCCACTTT.

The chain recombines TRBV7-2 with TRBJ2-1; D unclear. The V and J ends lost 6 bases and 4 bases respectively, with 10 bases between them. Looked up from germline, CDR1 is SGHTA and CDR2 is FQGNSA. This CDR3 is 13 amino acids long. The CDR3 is CASRVGAYNEQFF. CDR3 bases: TGTGCCAGCAGGGTTGGAGCTTACAATGAGCAGTTCTTC.

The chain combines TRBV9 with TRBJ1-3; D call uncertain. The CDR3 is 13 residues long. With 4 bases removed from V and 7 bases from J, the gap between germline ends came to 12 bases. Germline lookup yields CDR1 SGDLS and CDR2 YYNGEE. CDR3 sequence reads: CASSPGTWNTIYF. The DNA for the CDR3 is TGTGCCAGCAGCCCAGGAACTTGGAACACCATATATTTT. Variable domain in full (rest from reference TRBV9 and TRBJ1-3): DSGVTQTPKHLITATGQRVTLRCSPRSGDLSVYWYQQSLDQGLQFLIQYYNGEERAKGNILERFSAQQFPDLHSELNLSSLELGDSALYFCASSPGTWNTIYFGEGSWLTVV.

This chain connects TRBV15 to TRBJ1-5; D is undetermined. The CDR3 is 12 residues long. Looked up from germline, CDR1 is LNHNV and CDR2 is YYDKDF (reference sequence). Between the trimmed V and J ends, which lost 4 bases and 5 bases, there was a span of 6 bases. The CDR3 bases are TGTGCCACCAGCACCAGCGATCAGCCCCAGCATTTT. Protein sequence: CATSTSDQPQHF.

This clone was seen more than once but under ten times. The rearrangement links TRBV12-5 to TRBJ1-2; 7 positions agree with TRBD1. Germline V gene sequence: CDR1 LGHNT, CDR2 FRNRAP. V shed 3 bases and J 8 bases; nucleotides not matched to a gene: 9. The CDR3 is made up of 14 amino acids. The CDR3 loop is CASGLIGQGGGYTF. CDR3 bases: TGTGCTAGTGGTTTAATAGGGCAGGGGGGAGGCTACACCTTC.

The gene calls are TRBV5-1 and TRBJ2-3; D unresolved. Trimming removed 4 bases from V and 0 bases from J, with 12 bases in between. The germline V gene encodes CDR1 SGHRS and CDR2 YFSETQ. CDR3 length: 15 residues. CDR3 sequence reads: CASSLLSVSTDTQYF. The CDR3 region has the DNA TGCGCCAGCAGCCTACTGAGCGTCAGCACAGATACGCAGTATTTT.

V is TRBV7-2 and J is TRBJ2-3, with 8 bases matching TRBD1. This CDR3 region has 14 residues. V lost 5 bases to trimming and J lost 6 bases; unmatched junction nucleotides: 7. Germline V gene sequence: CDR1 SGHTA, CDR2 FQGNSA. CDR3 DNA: TGTGCCAGCAGCACTGGGACAGGCCGGGATACGCAGTATTTT. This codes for CASSTGTGRDTQYF. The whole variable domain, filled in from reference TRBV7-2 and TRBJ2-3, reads GAGVSQSPSNKVTEKGKDVELRCDPISGHTALYWYRQSLGQGLEFLIYFQGNSAPDKSGLPSDRFSAERTGGSVSTLTIQRTQQEDSAVYLCASSTGTGRDTQYFGPGTRLTVL.

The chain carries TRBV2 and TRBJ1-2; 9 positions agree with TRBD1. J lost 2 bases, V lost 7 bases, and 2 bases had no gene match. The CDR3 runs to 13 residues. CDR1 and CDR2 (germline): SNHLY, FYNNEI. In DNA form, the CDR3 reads TGTGCCAGCACCGGACAGGGGAACTATGGCTACACCTTC. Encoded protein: CASTGQGNYGYTF.

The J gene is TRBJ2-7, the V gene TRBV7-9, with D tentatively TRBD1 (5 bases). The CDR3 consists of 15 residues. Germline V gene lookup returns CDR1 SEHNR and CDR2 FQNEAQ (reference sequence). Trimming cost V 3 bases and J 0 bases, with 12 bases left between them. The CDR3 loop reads CASSFDSLISYEQYF. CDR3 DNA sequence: TGTGCCAGCAGCTTTGACAGCCTAATCTCCTACGAGCAGTACTTC.

CDR3 in DNA: TGTGCCACCTCTGGACAGGGATGGGAAAAACTGTTTTTT. Translated, it gives CATSGQGWEKLFF. The V gene is TRBV27, the J gene TRBJ1-4; 8 positions agree with TRBD1. The germline V gene encodes CDR1 MNHEY and CDR2 SMNVEV (reference sequence). Trimming at V came to 10 bases and at J to 8 bases, leaving 9 bases not matched to a gene. This CDR3 comprises 13 residues. Complete variable domain (other parts from reference TRBV27 and TRBJ1-4): EAQVTQNPRYLITVTGKKLTVTCSQNMNHEYMSWYRQDPGLGLRQIYYSMNVEVTDKGDVPEGYKVSRKEKRNFPLILESPSPNQTSLYFCATSGQGWEKLFFGSGTQLSVL.

CDR3 coding DNA: TGTGCCAGCAGCTTCCGCGAAGCCAGGGAGGATGGCTACACCTTC. Translated: CASSFREAREDGYTF. The chain uses TRBV11-2 and TRBJ1-2, with D possibly being TRBD1 (5 bases). Per the germline V gene, CDR1 is SGHAT and CDR2 is FQNNGV. The CDR3 totals 15 residues. The germline V and J ends were trimmed by 3 bases and 6 bases, with 17 bases remaining between them.

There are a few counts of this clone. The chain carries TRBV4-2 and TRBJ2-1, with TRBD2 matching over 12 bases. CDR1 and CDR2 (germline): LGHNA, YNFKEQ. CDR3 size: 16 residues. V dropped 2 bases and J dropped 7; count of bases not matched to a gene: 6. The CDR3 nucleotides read TGTGCCAGCAGCCAATTACTAGCGGGGGGACAGAATGAGCAGTTCTTC. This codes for CASSQLLAGGQNEQFF.

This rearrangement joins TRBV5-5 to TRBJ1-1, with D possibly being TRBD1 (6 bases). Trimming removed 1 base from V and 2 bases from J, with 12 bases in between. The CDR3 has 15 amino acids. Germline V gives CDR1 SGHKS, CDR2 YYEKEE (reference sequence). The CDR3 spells CASSLIGQRNTEAFF. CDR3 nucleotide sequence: TGTGCCAGCAGCTTGATTGGACAGAGAAACACTGAAGCTTTCTTT.

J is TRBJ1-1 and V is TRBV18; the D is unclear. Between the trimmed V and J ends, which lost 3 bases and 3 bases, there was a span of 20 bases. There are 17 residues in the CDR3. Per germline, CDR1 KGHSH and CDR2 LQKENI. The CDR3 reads CASSPDAGWLRYTEAFF. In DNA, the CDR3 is TGTGCCAGCTCACCGGATGCCGGGTGGTTACGCTACACTGAAGCTTTCTTT.

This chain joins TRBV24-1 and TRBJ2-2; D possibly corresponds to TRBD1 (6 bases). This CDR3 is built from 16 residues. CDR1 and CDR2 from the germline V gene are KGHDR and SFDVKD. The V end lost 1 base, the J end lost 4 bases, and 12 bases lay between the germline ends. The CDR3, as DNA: TGTGCCACCAGTGATTTTGTCCCCAGGGGCACCGGGGAGCTGTTTTTT. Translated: CATSDFVPRGTGELFF.

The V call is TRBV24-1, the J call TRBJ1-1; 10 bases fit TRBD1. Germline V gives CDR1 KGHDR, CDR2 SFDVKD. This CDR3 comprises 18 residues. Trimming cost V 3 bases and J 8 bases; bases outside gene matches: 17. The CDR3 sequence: CATSDLPPVRDRGSEAFF. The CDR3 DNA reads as TGTGCCACCAGTGATCTACCACCGGTCCGGGACAGGGGTTCCGAAGCTTTCTTT.

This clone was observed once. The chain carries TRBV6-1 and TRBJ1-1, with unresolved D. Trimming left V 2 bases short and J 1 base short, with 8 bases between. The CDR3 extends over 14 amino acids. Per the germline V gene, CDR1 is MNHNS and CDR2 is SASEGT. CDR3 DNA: TGTGCCAGCAGTGAAAGCTTTAGGAACACTGAAGCTTTCTTT. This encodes CASSESFRNTEAFF.

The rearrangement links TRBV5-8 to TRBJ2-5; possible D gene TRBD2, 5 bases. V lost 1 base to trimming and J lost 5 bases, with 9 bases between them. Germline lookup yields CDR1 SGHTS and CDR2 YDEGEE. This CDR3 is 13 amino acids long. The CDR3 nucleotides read TGTGCCAGCAGCTTGTCACGGAGGGAGACCCAGTACTTC. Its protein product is CASSLSRRETQYF.